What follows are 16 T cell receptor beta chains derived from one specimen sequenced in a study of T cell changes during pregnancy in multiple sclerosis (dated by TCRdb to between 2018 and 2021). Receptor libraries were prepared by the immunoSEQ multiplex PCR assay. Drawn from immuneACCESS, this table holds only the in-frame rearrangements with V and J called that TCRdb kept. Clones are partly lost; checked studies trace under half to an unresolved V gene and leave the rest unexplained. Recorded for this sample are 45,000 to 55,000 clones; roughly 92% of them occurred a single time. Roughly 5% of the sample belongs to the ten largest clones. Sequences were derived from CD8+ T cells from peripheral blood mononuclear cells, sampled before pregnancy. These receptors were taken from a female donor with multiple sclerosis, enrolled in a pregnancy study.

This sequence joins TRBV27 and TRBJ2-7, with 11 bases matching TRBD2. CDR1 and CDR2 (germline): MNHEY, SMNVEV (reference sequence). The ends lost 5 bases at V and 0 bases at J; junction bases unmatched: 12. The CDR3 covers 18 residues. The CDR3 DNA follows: TGTGCCAGCAGTCCGCAATTACTGACTAGCGGGGCCTCCTACGAGCAGTACTTC. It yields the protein CASSPQLLTSGASYEQYF.

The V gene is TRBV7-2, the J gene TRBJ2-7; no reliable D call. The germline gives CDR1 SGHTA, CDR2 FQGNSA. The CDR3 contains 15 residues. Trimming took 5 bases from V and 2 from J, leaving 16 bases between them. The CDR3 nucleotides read TGTGCCAGCAGCCCATCGCTGGGCACCACCTACGAGCAGTACTTC. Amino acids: CASSPSLGTTYEQYF.

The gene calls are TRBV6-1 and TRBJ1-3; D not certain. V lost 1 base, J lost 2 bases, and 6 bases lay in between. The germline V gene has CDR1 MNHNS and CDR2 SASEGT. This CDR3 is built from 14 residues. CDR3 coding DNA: TGTGCCAGCAGTGAAGGAGAAACTGGAAACACCATATATTTT. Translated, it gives CASSEGETGNTIYF.

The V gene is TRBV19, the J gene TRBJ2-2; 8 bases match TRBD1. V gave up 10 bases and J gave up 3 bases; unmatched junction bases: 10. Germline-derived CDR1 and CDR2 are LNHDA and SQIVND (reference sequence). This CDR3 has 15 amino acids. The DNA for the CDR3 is TGTGCCACTAGCCGGGACAGGAGTTACACCGGGGAGCTGTTTTTT. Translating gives CATSRDRSYTGELFF.

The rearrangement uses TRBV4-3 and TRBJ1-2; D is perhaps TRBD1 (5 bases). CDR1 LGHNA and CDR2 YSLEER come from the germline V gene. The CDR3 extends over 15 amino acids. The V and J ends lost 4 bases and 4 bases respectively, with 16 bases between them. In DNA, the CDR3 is TGCGCCAGCAGCCCAAGACCCACAGGAACCTATGGCTACACCTTC. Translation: CASSPRPTGTYGYTF.

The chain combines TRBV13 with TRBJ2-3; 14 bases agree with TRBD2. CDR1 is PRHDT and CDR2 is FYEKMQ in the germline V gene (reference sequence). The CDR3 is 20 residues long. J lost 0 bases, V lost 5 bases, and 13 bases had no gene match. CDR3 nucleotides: TGTGCCAGCAGCCACCCGGGACTAGCGGGAGTAAGCGAGAGCACAGATACGCAGTATTTT. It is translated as CASSHPGLAGVSESTDTQYF.

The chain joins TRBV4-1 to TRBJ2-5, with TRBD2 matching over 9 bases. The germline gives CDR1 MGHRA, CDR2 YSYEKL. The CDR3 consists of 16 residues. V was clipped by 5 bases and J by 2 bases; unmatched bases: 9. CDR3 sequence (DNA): TGCGCCAGCAGCTCAGCCGGGACTAGCTTGCAAGAGACCCAGTACTTC. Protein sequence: CASSSAGTSLQETQYF.

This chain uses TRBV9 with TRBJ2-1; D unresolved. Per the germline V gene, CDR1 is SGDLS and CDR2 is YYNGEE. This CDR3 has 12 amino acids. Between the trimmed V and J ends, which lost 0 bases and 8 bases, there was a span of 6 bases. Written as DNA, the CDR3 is TGTGCCAGCAGCGTAGGTCCAGATGAGCAGTTCTTC. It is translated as CASSVGPDEQFF.

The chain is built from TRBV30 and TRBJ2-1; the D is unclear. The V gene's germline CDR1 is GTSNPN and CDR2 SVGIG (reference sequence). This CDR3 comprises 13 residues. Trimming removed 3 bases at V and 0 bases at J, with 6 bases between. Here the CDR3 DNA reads TGTGCCTGGAGCAGTTTCTCCTACAATGAGCAGTTCTTC. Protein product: CAWSSFSYNEQFF.

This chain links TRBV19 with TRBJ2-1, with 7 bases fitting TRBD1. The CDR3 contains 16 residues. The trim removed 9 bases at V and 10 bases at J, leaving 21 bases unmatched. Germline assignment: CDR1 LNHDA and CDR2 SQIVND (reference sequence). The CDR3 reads CARTRTLGTDAWEQFF. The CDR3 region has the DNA TGTGCCAGAACGCGGACCCTCGGGACAGACGCTTGGGAGCAGTTCTTC.

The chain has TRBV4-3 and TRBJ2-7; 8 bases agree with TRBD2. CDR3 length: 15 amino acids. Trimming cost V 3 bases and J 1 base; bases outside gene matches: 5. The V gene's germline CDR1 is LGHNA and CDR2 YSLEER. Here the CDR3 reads CASSQFSGASYEQYF. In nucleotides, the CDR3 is TGCGCCAGCAGCCAGTTTAGCGGGGCTTCCTACGAGCAGTACTTC.

The CDR3 loop is CASSAHNQGQTSNYGYTF. CDR3 nucleotide sequence: TGTGCCAGCAGCGCCCATAATCAGGGACAGACTTCTAACTATGGCTACACCTTC. V usage is TRBV9 and J usage is TRBJ1-2, with TRBD1 identical over 7 bases. Germline trimming cut 3 bases from V and 0 bases from J; bases unmatched to any gene: 14. This CDR3 is 18 amino acids long. Germline lookup yields CDR1 SGDLS and CDR2 YYNGEE.

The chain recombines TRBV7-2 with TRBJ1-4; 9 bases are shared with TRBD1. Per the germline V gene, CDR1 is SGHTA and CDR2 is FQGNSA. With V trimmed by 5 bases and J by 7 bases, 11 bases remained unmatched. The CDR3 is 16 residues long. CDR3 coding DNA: TGTGCCAGCAGCCAAGGGACAGGGTGGGTTGGTGAAAAACTGTTTTTT. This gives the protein CASSQGTGWVGEKLFF.

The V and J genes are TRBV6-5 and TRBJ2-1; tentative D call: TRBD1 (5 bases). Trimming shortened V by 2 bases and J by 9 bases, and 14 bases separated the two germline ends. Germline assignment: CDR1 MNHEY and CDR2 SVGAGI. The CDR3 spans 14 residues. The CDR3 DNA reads TGTGCCAGCAGTTACGAGACAGTCTCGGGTGAGCAGTTCTTC. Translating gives CASSYETVSGEQFF.

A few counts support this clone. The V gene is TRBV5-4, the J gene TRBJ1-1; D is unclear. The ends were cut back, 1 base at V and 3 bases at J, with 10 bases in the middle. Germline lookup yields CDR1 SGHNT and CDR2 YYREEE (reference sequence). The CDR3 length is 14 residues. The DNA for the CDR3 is TGTGCCAGCAGCTTGTATTTTGACTACACTGAAGCTTTCTTT. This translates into CASSLYFDYTEAFF.

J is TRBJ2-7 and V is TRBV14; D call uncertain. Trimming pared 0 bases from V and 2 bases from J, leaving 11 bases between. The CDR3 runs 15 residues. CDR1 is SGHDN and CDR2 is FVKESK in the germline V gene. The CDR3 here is CASSQEQSPTYEQYF. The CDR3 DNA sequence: TGTGCCAGCAGCCAAGAACAGTCTCCCACCTACGAGCAGTACTTC.